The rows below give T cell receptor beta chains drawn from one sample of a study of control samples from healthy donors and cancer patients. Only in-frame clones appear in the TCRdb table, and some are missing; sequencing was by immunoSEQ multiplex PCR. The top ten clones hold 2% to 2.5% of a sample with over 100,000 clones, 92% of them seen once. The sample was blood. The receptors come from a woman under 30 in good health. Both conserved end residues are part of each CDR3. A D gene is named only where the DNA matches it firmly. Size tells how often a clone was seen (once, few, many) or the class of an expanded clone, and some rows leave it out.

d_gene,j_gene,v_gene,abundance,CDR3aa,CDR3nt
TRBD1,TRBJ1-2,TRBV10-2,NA,CASSLTGGGYGYTF,TGCGCCAGCAGCTTGACAGGGGGCGGCTATGGCTACACCTTC
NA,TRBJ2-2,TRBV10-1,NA,CASSESNTGELFF,TGCGCCAGCAGTGAGTCAAACACCGGGGAGCTGTTTTTT
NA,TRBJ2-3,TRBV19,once,CASSIQGAKDTQYF,TGTGCCAGTAGTATTCAAGGCGCCAAGGATACGCAGTATTTT
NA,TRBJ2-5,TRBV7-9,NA,CASSLLDGTQYF,TGTGCCAGCAGCTTGCTGGATGGGACCCAGTACTTC
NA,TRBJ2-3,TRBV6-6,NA,CASSSGRSTDTQYF,TGTGCCAGCAGTTCGGGCCGCTCGACAGATACGCAGTATTTT
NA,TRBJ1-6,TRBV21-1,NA,CASSKRKYYNSPLHF,TGTGCCAGCAGCAAACGGAAGTACTATAATTCACCCCTCCACTTT
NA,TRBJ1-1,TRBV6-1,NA,CASSVPRPSGNTEAFF,TGTGCCAGCAGTGTTCCCCGGCCGTCAGGGAACACTGAAGCTTTCTTT
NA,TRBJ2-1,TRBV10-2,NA,CASRSNEQFF,TGCGCCAGCAGATCTAATGAGCAGTTCTTC
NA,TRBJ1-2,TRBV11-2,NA,CASSSWGGEHYGYTF,TGTGCCAGCAGCTCATGGGGGGGGGAGCACTATGGCTACACCTTC
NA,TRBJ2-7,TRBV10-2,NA,CASRNPGDYEQYF,TGCGCCAGCAGAAATCCGGGGGACTACGAGCAGTACTTC
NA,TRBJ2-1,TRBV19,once,CASGVNEQFF,TGTGCCAGTGGGGTCAATGAGCAGTTCTTC
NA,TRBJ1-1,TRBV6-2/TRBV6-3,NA,CASSSIRDGSEAFF,TGTGCCAGCAGTTCGATCCGGGACGGGTCTGAAGCTTTCTTT
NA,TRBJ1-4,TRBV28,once,CASSPGLGGSNEKLFF,TGTGCCAGCAGCCCGGGCCTAGGTGGGAGTAATGAAAAACTGTTTTTT
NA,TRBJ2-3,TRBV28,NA,CASSPPRVDTQYF,TGTGCCAGCAGTCCTCCGAGGGTGGATACGCAGTATTTT
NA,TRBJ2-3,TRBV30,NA,CAWPRAGTQYF,TGTGCCTGGCCGCGAGCGGGCACGCAGTATTTT
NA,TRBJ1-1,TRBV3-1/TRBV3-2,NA,CASSQEPRRNTEAFF,TGTGCCAGCAGCCAAGAACCGCGTCGCAACACTGAAGCTTTCTTT
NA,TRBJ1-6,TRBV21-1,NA,CASRFRGNSPLHF,TGTGCCAGCAGGTTCAGGGGTAATTCACCCCTCCACTTT
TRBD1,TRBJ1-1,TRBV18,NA,CASSRTGNTEAFF,TGTGCCAGCTCAAGGACAGGGAACACTGAAGCTTTCTTT
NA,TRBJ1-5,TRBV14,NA,CASSQLGHNQPQHF,TGTGCCAGCAGCCAATTGGGTCACAATCAGCCCCAGCATTTT
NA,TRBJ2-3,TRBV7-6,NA,CASSLFYGGTDTQYF,TGTGCCAGCAGCTTATTCTACGGGGGAACAGATACGCAGTATTTT
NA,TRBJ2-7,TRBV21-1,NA,CATLPPGTGYFEQYF,TGTGCCACCCTCCCCCCAGGGACAGGGTATTTCGAGCAGTACTTC
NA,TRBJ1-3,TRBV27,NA,CASSTGQGNTIYF,TGTGCCAGCAGCACAGGACAGGGAAACACCATATATTTT
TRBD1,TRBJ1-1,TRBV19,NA,CASSPRDSPNTEAFF,TGTGCCAGTAGTCCAAGGGACAGCCCGAACACTGAAGCTTTCTTT
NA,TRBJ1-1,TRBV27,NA,CASSLDSAMNTEAFF,TGTGCCAGCAGTTTAGACAGCGCCATGAACACTGAAGCTTTCTTT
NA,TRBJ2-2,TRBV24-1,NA,CATSGYSSKGTGELFF,TGTGCCACCAGTGGCTACAGCTCCAAGGGCACCGGGGAGCTGTTTTTT
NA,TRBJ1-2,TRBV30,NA,CAWSGDYGYTF,TGTGCCTGGAGTGGTGACTATGGCTACACCTTC
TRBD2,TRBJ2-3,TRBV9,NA,CASSVMAGGTDTQYF,TGTGCCAGCAGCGTAATGGCGGGGGGCACAGATACGCAGTATTTT
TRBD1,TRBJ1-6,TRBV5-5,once,CASSSPGQGNSPLHF,TGTGCCAGCAGCTCCCCGGGACAGGGCAATTCACCCCTCCACTTT
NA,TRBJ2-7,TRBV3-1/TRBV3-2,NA,CASSQGISEQYF,TGTGCCAGCAGCCAAGGTATTTCCGAGCAGTACTTC
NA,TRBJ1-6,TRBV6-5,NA,CASTTGSYSPLHF,TGTGCCAGCACTACAGGGTCGTATTCACCCCTCCACTTT
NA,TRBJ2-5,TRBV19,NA,CASRGTGYQETQYF,TGTGCCAGTAGGGGGACGGGGTACCAAGAGACCCAGTACTTC
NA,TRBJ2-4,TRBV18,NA,CASSSTGNRAKNIQYF,TGTGCCAGCTCATCCACAGGGAATCGTGCCAAAAACATTCAGTACTTC
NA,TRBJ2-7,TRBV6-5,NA,CASSYNGATYEQYF,TGTGCCAGCAGTTACAATGGGGCAACCTACGAGCAGTACTTC
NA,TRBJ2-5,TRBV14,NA,CASSHTTQETQYF,TGTGCCAGCAGCCACACGACCCAAGAGACCCAGTACTTC
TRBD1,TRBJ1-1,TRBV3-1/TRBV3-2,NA,CATTTRQGDTEAFF,TGTGCCACGACCACACGGCAGGGGGACACTGAAGCTTTCTTT
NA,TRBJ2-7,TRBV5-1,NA,CASSRDGNYEQYF,TGCGCCAGCAGCCGGGACGGAAACTACGAGCAGTACTTC
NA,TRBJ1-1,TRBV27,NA,CASSYQGVGGTEAFF,TGTGCCAGCAGTTACCAGGGAGTAGGTGGCACTGAAGCTTTCTTT
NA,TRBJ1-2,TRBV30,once,CAWSGTRGDYGYTF,TGTGCCTGGAGTGGGACCAGAGGCGACTATGGCTACACCTTC
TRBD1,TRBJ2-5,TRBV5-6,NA,CASSFRTGQTGTQYF,TGTGCCAGCAGCTTCCGGACAGGGCAAACGGGGACCCAGTACTTC
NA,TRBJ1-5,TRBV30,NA,CAWSNWGGQPQHF,TGTGCCTGGAGTAATTGGGGGGGTCAGCCCCAGCATTTT
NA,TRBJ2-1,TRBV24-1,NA,CATRGGGGGEQFF,TGTGCCACCAGGGGAGGGGGGGGCGGTGAGCAGTTCTTC
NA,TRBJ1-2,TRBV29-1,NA,CSVEGWPSAHYGYTF,TGCAGCGTTGAAGGGTGGCCGAGCGCCCACTATGGCTACACCTTC
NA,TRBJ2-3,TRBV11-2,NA,CASSPRASGADTQYF,TGTGCCAGCAGCCCACGGGCCTCCGGGGCAGATACGCAGTATTTT
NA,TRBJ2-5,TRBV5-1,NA,CASSLRSGAGGKETQYF,TGCGCCAGCAGCTTAAGGTCCGGAGCAGGGGGGAAGGAGACCCAGTACTTC
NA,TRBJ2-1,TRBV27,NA,CASSLFPDRLNNEQFF,TGTGCCAGCAGTTTATTCCCGGACAGACTAAACAATGAGCAGTTCTTC